These 18 T cell receptor beta chains were all obtained from the same sample, sequenced in a study of T cells in Graves' hyperthyroidism and ophthalmopathy. From RNA transcripts, TCR beta CDR3 regions were amplified. The HTBI primer set drove a first-round RT-PCR of the TCR CDR3. TCRdb ran MiXCR on the multiplex PCR reads and lists one entry per CDR3 protein. The sample holds about 560,000 distinct CDR3 sequences, approximately 16% seen once. The specimen was blood. Every receptor here comes from a young woman with Graves' hyperthyroidism.

This rearrangement joins TRBV6-5 to TRBJ2-3; D is ambiguous. Trimming shortened V by 2 bases and J by 2 bases, and 5 bases separated the two germline ends. The CDR3 has 13 amino acids. CDR1 and CDR2 (germline): MNHEY, SVGAGI. CDR3 DNA sequence: TGTGCCAGCAGTTACCTCAACACAGATACGCAGTATTTT. Translation: CASSYLNTDTQYF.

This chain uses TRBV6-1 with TRBJ2-1; tentative D call: TRBD1 (5 bases). From germline, CDR1 is MNHNS and CDR2 SASEGT. V lost 5 bases and J lost 7, with 12 bases in between. The CDR3 is 13 amino acids. DNA for the CDR3: TGTGCCAGCAGTTCATCTCAGGGTAATGAGCAGTTCTTC. Its translation: CASSSSQGNEQFF.

This clonotype was recorded many times. The chain uses TRBV27 and TRBJ2-7, with 9 positions matching TRBD2. Germline assignment: CDR1 MNHEY and CDR2 SMNVEV (reference sequence). V dropped 6 bases and J dropped 4; count of bases not matched to a gene: 10. The CDR3 is 15 residues long. CDR3 in amino acids: CASRTLSGGGYEQYF. The CDR3 DNA sequence: TGTGCCAGCAGGACCCTTAGCGGGGGCGGGTACGAGCAGTACTTC.

V usage is TRBV5-6 and J usage is TRBJ2-2, with TRBD2 matching over 7 bases. The CDR3 sequence is 15 residues long. With 6 bases clipped from V and 8 bases from J, the junction kept 13 bases outside the gene matches. Germline V gene sequence: CDR1 SGHDT, CDR2 YYEEEE. The CDR3 sequence: CASTVSGNPRGELFF. CDR3 sequence (DNA): TGTGCCAGCACTGTGAGCGGGAACCCCAGGGGGGAGCTGTTTTTT.

This clonotype was seen a few times. The V and J genes are TRBV6-1 and TRBJ1-2; D perhaps matches TRBD1 (5 bases). Germline V gene lookup returns CDR1 MNHNS and CDR2 SASEGT. This CDR3 is built from 14 residues. Trimming removed 1 base from V and 6 bases from J, with 12 bases in between. CDR3 coding DNA: TGTGCCAGCAGTGAAGTGACGGACACCCATGGCTACACCTTC. This encodes CASSEVTDTHGYTF.

This chain links TRBV6-1 with TRBJ2-6; D not resolved. The CDR3 is made up of 18 amino acids. V dropped 6 bases and J dropped 3 bases, with 21 bases sitting between them. Germline CDR1 is MNHNS and CDR2 is SASEGT. The CDR3 region is CASRDQPPSRVGANVLTF. For the CDR3, the DNA is TGTGCCAGCAGAGACCAACCACCCAGTAGGGTTGGGGCCAACGTCCTGACTTTC.

The chain combines TRBV27 with TRBJ2-7; D gene uncertain. The germline gives CDR1 MNHEY, CDR2 SMNVEV (reference sequence). The V gene lost 3 bases and the J gene lost 7 bases, with 10 bases spanning the gap. This CDR3 has 12 residues. The CDR3, as DNA: TGTGCCAGCAGTTTCGCTTTGGGAGAGCAGTACTTC. Its translation: CASSFALGEQYF.

The chain is built from TRBV28 and TRBJ2-3, with D possibly matching TRBD2 (5 bases). Per germline, CDR1 MDHEN and CDR2 SYDVKM. CDR3 length: 12 residues. Trimming cost V 8 bases and J 2 bases, with 8 bases left between them. DNA for the CDR3: TGTGCCAGCGCCGGGGACACAGATACGCAGTATTTT. This gives the protein CASAGDTDTQYF.

In regard to this clonotype: The junction and the germline gene differ at one end; a read error may be behind it. The CDR3 is CASRPRGQGANTGELLF. In DNA form, the CDR3 reads TGTGCCAGCAGACCCAGGGGGCAGGGGGCGAACACCGGGGAGCTGCTTTTT. The V and J genes are TRBV28 and TRBJ2-2; 8 bases are a match to TRBD1. Germline CDR1 and CDR2: MDHEN and SYDVKM. The CDR3 has 17 residues.

This chain uses TRBV19 with TRBJ2-2; D uncertain. Germline V gene lookup returns CDR1 LNHDA and CDR2 SQIVND (reference sequence). The CDR3 is 18 amino acids. V was clipped by 2 bases and J by 0 bases, with 16 bases between them. The CDR3 nucleotides are TGTGCCAGTAGTATATCGGCAGGTTCCTTCGCGAACACCGGGGAGCTGTTTTTT. This gives the protein CASSISAGSFANTGELFF.

Note on this clonotype: This may stem from a read error, because a much larger clone lies one nucleotide away. CDR3 nucleotide sequence: TGTGCCAGCAGCGTTCGGGGAAAATCTAGCAATCAGCCCCGGCATTTT. Encoded protein: CASSVRGKSSNQPRHF. The rearrangement links TRBV12-3 or TRBV12-4 to TRBJ1-5; D call uncertain. The CDR3 is 16 amino acids.

In its sample, this clonotype was seen a few times. The V and J genes are TRBV20-1 and TRBJ1-5; the D gene is possibly TRBD1 (5 bases). The germline V gene has CDR1 DFQATT and CDR2 SNEGSKA (reference sequence). The CDR3 length is 17 residues. Trimming shortened V by 5 bases and J by 7 bases, and 27 bases separated the two germline ends. Written as DNA, the CDR3 is TGCAGTGCTGGTCCTTCTCCGGGACCGCCAAAGGGGCAGCCCCAGCATTTT. It codes for CSAGPSPGPPKGQPQHF.

In its sample, this clonotype was seen many times. The chain employs TRBV7-2 and TRBJ2-7; the D gene is possibly TRBD1 (5 bases). V dropped 3 bases and J dropped 3 bases, with 12 bases sitting between them. The CDR3 extends over 14 amino acids. From germline, CDR1 is SGHTA and CDR2 FQGNSA. CDR3 sequence: CASSFGQSGYEQYF. CDR3 sequence (DNA): TGTGCCAGCAGCTTCGGACAAAGTGGCTACGAGCAGTACTTC. Supplemented by reference TRBV7-2 and TRBJ2-7, the full variable domain reads GAGVSQSPSNKVTEKGKDVELRCDPISGHTALYWYRQSLGQGLEFLIYFQGNSAPDKSGLPSDRFSAERTGGSVSTLTIQRTQQEDSAVYLCASSFGQSGYEQYFGPGTRLTVT.

The rearrangement uses TRBV4-1 and TRBJ1-5; 7 nucleotides align to TRBD1. The CDR3 covers 15 residues. The germline CDR1 and CDR2 sequences are MGHRA and YSYEKL. Germline trimming cut 3 bases from V and 6 bases from J; bases unmatched to any gene: 8. CDR3 in amino acids: CASSHSRQGSQPQHF. CDR3 sequence (DNA): TGCGCCAGCAGCCACTCACGACAGGGAAGTCAGCCCCAGCATTTT.

This clonotype was recorded many times. The chain has TRBV19 and TRBJ2-7; 7 bases align to TRBD1. The germline V gene encodes CDR1 LNHDA and CDR2 SQIVND (reference sequence). There are 15 residues in the CDR3. Trimming removed 2 bases from V and 2 bases from J; junction bases left unmatched: 6. CDR3 sequence reads: CASSITTGRAYEQYF. The CDR3 bases are TGTGCCAGTAGTATAACGACAGGGCGAGCCTACGAGCAGTACTTC.

This clonotype showed up just a few times. The chain couples TRBV20-1 to TRBJ2-7, with TRBD1 as a possible D gene (5 bases). Between the trimmed V and J ends, which lost 0 bases and 0 bases, there was a span of 9 bases. Per germline, CDR1 DFQATT and CDR2 SNEGSKA (reference sequence). The CDR3 is 14 residues long. The CDR3 coding sequence is TGCAGTGCTAGAGATTCAGGGTTCTCCTACGAGCAGTACTTC. Translating gives CSARDSGFSYEQYF.

The chain has TRBV6-2 or TRBV6-3 and TRBJ2-1; 7 bases fit TRBD1. The CDR3 is made up of 15 amino acids. Germline V gene data show CDR1 as MNHEY and CDR2 as SVGEGT. Germline trimming cut 7 bases from V and 8 bases from J; bases unmatched to any gene: 14. CDR3 coding DNA: TGTGCCAGCAACCCGGGACAGAAGATTATCGATGAGCAGTTCTTC. As protein: CASNPGQKIIDEQFF.

In its sample, this clonotype was seen a few times. The gene calls are TRBV3-1 and TRBJ1-2; D is uncertain. Trimming took off 2 bases at V and 3 bases at J, with 10 bases between the two ends. The CDR3 is 14 amino acids. The germline gives CDR1 LGHDT, CDR2 YNNKEL (reference sequence). The DNA of the CDR3 is TGTGCCAGCAGCCAAAACAACAGATACTATGGCTACACCTTC. Its translation: CASSQNNRYYGYTF.